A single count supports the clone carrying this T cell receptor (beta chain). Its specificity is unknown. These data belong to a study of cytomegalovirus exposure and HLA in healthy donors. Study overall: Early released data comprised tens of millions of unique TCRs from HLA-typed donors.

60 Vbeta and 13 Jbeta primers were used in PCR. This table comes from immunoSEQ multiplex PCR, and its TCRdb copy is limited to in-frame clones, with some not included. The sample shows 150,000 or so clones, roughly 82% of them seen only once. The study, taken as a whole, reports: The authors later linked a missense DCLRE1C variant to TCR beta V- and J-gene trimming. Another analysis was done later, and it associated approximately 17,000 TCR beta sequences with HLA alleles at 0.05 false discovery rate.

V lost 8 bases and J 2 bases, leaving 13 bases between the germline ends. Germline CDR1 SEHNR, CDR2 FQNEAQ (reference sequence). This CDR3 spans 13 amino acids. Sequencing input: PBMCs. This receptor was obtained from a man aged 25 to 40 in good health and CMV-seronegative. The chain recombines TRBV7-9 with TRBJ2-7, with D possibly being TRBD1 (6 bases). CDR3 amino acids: CASAGTFAYEQYF. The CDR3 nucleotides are TGTGCCAGCGCCGGGACATTCGCCTACGAGCAGTACTTC. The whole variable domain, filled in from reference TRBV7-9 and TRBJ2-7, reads DTGVSQNPRHKITKRGQNVTFRCDPISEHNRLYWYRQTLGQGPEFLTYFQNEAQLEKSRLLSDRFSAERPKGSFSTLEIQRTEQGDSAMYLCASAGTFAYEQYFGPGTRLTVT.